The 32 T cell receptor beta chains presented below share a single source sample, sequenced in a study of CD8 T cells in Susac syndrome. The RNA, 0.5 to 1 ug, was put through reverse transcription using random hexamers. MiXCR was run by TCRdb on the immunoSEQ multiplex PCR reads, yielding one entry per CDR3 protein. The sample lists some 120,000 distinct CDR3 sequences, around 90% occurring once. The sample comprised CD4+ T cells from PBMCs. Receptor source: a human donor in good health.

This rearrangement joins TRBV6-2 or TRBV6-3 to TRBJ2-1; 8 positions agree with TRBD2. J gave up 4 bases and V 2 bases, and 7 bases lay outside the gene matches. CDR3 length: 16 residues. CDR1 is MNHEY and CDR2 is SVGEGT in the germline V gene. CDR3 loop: CASSYDYQRGYNEQFF. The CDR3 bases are TGTGCCAGCAGTTACGATTACCAGCGGGGGTACAATGAGCAGTTCTTC.

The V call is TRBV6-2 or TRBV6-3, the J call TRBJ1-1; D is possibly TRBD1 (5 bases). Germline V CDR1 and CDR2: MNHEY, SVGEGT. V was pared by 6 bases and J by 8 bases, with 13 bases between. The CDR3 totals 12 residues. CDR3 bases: TGTGCCAGCAGCTTTGATTGGGGGGAAGCTTTCTTT. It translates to CASSFDWGEAFF.

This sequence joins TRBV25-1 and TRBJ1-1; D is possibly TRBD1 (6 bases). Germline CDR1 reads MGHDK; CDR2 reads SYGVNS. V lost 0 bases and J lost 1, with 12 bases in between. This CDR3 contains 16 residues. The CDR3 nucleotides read TGTGCCAGCAGTGAATATCCCCAGGGGACGAACACTGAAGCTTTCTTT. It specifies CASSEYPQGTNTEAFF. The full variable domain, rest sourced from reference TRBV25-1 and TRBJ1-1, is EADIYQTPRYLVIGTGKKITLECSQTMGHDKMYWYQQDPGMELHLIHYSYGVNSTEKGDLSSESTVSRIRTEHFPLTLESARPSHTSQYLCASSEYPQGTNTEAFFGQGTRLTVV.

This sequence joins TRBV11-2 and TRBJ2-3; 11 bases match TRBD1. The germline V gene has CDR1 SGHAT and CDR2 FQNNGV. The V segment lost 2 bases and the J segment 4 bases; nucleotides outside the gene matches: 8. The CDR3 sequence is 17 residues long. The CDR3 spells CASSLFQGQGVADTQYF. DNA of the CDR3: TGTGCCAGCAGCTTATTCCAGGGACAGGGGGTGGCAGATACGCAGTATTTT.

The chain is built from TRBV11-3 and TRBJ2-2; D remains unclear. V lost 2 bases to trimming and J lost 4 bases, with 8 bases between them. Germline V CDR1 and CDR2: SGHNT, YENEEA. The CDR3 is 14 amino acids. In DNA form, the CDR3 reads TGTGCCAGCAGCTTACTTACTTTCACCGGGGAGCTGTTTTTT. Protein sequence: CASSLLTFTGELFF.

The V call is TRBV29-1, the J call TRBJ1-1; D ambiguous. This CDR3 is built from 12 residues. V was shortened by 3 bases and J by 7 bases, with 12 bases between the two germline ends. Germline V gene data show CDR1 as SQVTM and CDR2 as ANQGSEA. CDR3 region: CSVDRQAFEAFF. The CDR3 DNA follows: TGCAGCGTTGATCGGCAGGCATTTGAAGCTTTCTTT.

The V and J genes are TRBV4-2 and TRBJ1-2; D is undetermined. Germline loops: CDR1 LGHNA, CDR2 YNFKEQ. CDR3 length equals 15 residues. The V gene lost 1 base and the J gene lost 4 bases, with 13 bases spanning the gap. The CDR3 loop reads CASSQGPEMAYGYTF. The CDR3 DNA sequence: TGTGCCAGCAGCCAAGGTCCGGAAATGGCCTATGGCTACACCTTC.

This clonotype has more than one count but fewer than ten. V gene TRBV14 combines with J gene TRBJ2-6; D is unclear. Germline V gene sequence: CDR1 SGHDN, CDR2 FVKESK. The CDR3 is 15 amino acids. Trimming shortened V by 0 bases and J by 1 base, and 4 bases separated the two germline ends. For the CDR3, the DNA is TGTGCCAGCAGCCAAGAGGGATCTGGGGCCAACGTCCTGACTTTC. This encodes CASSQEGSGANVLTF. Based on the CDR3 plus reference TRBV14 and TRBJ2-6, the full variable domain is EAGVTQFPSHSVIEKGQTVTLRCDPISGHDNLYWYRRVMGKEIKFLLHFVKESKQDESGMPNNRFLAERTGGTYSTLKVQPAELEDSGVYFCASSQEGSGANVLTFGAGSRLTVL.

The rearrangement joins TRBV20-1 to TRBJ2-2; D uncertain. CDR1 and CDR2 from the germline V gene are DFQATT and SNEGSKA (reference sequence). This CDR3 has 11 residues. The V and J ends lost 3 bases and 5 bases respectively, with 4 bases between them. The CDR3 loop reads CSASGTGELFF. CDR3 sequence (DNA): TGCAGTGCTAGCGGTACCGGGGAGCTGTTTTTT.

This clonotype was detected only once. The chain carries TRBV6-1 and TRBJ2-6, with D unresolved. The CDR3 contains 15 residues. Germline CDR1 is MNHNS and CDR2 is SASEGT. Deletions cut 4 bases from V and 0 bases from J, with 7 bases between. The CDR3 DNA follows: TGTGCCAGCAGTGCACGGGCCTCTGGGGCCAACGTCCTGACTTTC. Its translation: CASSARASGANVLTF.

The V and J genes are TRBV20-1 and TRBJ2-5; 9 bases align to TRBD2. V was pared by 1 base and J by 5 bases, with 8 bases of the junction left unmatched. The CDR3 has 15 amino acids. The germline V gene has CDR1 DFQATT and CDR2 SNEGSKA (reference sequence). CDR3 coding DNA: TGCAGTGCTAGAGCACGGCGGGAGGGTCTGGAGACCCAGTACTTC. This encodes CSARARREGLETQYF.

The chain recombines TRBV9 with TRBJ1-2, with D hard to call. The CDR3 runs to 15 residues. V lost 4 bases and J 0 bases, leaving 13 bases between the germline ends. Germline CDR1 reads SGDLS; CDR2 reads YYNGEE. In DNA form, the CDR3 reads TGTGCCAGCAGCTTATTTGCCTCGTCTAACTATGGCTACACCTTC. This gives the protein CASSLFASSNYGYTF.

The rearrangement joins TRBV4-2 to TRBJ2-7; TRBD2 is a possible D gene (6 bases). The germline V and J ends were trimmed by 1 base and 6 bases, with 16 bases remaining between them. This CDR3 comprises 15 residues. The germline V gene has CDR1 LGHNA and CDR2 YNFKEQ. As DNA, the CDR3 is TGTGCCAGCAGCCAAGCTCGCCGGACTATTCGCGAGCAGTACTTC. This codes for CASSQARRTIREQYF.

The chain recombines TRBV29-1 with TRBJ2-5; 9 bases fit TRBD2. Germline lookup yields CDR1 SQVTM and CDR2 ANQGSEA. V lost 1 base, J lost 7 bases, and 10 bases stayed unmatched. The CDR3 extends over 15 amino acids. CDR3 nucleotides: TGCAGCGTTGAAGTCGGGTCTAGCGGGATTGGGACCCAGTACTTC. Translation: CSVEVGSSGIGTQYF.

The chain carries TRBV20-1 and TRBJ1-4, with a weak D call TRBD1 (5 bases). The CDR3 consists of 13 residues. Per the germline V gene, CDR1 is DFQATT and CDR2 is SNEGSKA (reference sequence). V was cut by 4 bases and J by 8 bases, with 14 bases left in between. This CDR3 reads CSAIDSTGEKLFF. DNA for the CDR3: TGCAGTGCTATTGACAGCACGGGGGAAAAACTGTTTTTT.

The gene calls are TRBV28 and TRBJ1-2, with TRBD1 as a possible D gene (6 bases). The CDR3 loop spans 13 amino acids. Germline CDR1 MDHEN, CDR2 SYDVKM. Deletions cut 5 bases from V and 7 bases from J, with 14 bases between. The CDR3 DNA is TGTGCCAGCAGTCGAACAGGGATGCGTGGCTACACCTTC. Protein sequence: CASSRTGMRGYTF.

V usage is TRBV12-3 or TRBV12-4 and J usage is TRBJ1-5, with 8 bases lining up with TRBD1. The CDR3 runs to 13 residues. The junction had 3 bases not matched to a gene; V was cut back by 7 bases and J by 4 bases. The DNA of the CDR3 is TGTGCCAGCAAAAACAGGGGGAATCAGCCCCAGCATTTT. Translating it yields CASKNRGNQPQHF.

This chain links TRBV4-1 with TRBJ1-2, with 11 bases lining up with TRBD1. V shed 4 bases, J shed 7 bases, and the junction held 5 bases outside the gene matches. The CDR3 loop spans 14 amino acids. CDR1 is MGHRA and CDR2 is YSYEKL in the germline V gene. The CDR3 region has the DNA TGCGCCAGCAGCCCTGGGACAGGGGGAGGTGGCTACACCTTC. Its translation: CASSPGTGGGGYTF.

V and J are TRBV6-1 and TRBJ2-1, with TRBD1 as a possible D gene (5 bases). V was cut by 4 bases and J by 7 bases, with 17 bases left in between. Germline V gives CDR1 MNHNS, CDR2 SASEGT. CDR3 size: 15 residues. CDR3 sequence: CASSGDLSSGNEQFF. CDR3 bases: TGTGCCAGCAGTGGAGATTTATCTTCAGGGAATGAGCAGTTCTTC.

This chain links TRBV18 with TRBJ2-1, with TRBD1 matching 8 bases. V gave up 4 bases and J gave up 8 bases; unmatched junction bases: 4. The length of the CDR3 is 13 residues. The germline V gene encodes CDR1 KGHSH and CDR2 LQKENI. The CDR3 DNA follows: TGTGCCAGCTCACGACTACAGGGGGATGAGCAGTTCTTC. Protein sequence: CASSRLQGDEQFF. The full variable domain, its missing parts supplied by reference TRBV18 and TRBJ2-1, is NAGVMQNPRHLVRRRGQEARLRCSPMKGHSHVYWYRQLPEEGLKFMVYLQKENIIDESGMPKERFSAEFPKEGPSILRIQQVVRGDSAAYFCASSRLQGDEQFFGPGTRLTVL.

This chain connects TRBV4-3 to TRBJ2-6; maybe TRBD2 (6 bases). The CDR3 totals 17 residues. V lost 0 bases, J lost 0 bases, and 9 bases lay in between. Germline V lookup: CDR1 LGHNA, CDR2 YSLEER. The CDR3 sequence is CASSQESAGSGANVLTF. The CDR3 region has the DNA TGCGCCAGCAGCCAAGAGTCAGCGGGCTCTGGGGCCAACGTCCTGACTTTC.

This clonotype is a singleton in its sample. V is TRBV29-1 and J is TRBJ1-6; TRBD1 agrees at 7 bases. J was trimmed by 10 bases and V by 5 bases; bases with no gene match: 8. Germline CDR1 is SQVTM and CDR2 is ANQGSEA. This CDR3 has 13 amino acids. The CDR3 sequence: CSVSTGLGSPLHF. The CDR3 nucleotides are TGCAGCGTTTCGACAGGGTTGGGGTCACCCCTCCACTTT.

The CDR3 loop reads CASSQGGEQFF. DNA of the CDR3: TGTGCCAGCAGCCAGGGAGGCGAGCAGTTCTTC. The chain uses TRBV3-1 and TRBJ2-1, with D tentatively TRBD2 (6 bases). The germline V and J ends were trimmed by 3 bases and 10 bases, with 7 bases remaining between them. The CDR3 totals 11 residues. Germline V lookup: CDR1 LGHDT, CDR2 YNNKEL (reference sequence).

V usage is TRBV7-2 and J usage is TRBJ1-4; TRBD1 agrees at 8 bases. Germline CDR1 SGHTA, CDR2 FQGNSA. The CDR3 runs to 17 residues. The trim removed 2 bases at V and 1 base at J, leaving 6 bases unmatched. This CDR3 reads CASSLNRGEGTNEKLFF. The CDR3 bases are TGTGCCAGCAGCTTAAACAGGGGGGAGGGAACTAATGAAAAACTGTTTTTT.

This chain's CDR3 is CASSPPAGRGYGYTF. DNA of the CDR3: TGTGCCAGCTCACCACCGGCAGGGCGGGGATATGGCTACACCTTC. This sequence joins TRBV18 and TRBJ1-2; weak D call: TRBD1 (5 bases). V was cut by 0 bases and J by 5 bases, with 13 bases left in between. The CDR3 extends over 15 amino acids. Germline CDR1 is KGHSH and CDR2 is LQKENI.

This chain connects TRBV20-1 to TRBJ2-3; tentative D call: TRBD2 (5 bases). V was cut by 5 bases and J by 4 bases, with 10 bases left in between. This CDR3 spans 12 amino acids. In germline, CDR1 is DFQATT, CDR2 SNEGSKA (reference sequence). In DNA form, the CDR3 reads TGCAGTGCTCCCCTCGGGGCAGATACGCAGTATTTT. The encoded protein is CSAPLGADTQYF.

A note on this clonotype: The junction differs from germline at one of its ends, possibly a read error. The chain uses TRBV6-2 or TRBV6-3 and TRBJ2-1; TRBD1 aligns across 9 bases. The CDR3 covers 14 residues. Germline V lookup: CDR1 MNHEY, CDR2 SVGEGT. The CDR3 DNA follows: TGTGCCAGCAGTTCAGGGACAGGGTACACTGAGCAGTTCTTC. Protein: CASSSGTGYTEQFF.

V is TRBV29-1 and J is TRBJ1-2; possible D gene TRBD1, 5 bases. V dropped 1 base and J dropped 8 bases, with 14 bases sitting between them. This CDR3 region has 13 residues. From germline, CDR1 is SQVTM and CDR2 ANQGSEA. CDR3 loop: CSVEATTGVGYTF. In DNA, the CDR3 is TGCAGCGTTGAAGCGACTACGGGGGTCGGCTACACCTTC.

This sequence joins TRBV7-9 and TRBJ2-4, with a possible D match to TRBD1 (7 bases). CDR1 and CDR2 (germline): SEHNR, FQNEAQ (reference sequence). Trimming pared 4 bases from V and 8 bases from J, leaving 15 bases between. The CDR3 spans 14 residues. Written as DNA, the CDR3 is TGTGCCAGCAGCTCTCGCGCAGGGGGGCACATTCAGTACTTC. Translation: CASSSRAGGHIQYF.

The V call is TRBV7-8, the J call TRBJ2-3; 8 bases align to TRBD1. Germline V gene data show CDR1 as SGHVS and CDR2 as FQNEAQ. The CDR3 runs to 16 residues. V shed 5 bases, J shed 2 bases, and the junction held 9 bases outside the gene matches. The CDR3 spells CASSPLPGGATDTQYF. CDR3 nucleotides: TGTGCCAGCAGCCCGCTTCCAGGGGGCGCCACAGATACGCAGTATTTT.

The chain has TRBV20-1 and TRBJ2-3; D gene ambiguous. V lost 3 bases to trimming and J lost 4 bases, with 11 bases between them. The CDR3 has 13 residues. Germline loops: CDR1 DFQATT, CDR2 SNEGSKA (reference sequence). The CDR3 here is CSASFKGSDTQYF. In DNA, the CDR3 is TGCAGTGCTAGTTTCAAGGGTTCAGATACGCAGTATTTT.

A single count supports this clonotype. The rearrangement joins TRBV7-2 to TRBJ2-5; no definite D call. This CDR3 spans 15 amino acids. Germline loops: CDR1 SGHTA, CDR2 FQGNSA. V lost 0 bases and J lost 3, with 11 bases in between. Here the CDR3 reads CASSLASVNKETQYF. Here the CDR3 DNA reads TGTGCCAGCAGCTTAGCCTCAGTGAACAAAGAGACCCAGTACTTC.